These 10 T cell receptor beta chains were all obtained from the same sample, sequenced in a study of blood T cells in healthy people across ages. PCR was performed a second time for 7 to 11 cycles using a sample-barcoded 5' primer and a J-beta primer mix. In TCRdb, the 5' RACE reads were re-called with MiXCR into one record per CDR3 protein. The repertoire has approximately 690,000 distinct CDR3 sequences, 45% to 65% of them found once; the top ten carry around 37%. The source material was blood. The source of these receptors is a man between 60 and 75 years old in good health.

V and J are TRBV7-2 and TRBJ2-7, with 15 bases that match TRBD2. The end of the DNA fits TRBJ2-5 better, so the J call may be wrong. The CDR3 spans 17 residues. Germline V gives CDR1 SGHTA, CDR2 FQGNSA. Here the CDR3 reads CASSSGLAGGESETQYF. The CDR3 nucleotides read TGTGCCAGCAGCTCAGGACTAGCGGGGGGGGAATCAGAGACCCAGTACTTC.

The chain is built from TRBV5-1 and TRBJ2-1, with D perhaps TRBD1 (6 bases). CDR1 is SGHRS and CDR2 is YFSETQ in the germline V gene. The V gene lost 0 bases and the J gene lost 9 bases, with 13 bases spanning the gap. The CDR3 loop spans 14 amino acids. The chain's CDR3 is CASSLEGVLSEQFF. The CDR3 nucleotides read TGCGCCAGCAGCTTGGAGGGGGTCTTGAGTGAGCAGTTCTTC.

This clonotype was counted many times. The chain combines TRBV29-1 with TRBJ2-1; 12 nucleotides align to TRBD2. Per the germline V gene, CDR1 is SQVTM and CDR2 is ANQGSEA. The CDR3 is 14 amino acids. After removal of 1 base from V and 8 bases from J, the junction contained 3 bases not matched to a gene. The CDR3 loop reads CSVEGTSGDYEQFF. The CDR3 region has the DNA TGCAGCGTTGAAGGGACTAGCGGGGATTATGAGCAGTTCTTC.

The chain carries TRBV27 and TRBJ2-3; a weak D match, TRBD2 (6 bases). This CDR3 has 17 amino acids. Deletions cut 6 bases from V and 0 bases from J, with 19 bases between. Germline lookup yields CDR1 MNHEY and CDR2 SMNVEV (reference sequence). The CDR3 DNA reads TGTGCCAGCAGGGAGGGTCCCCTACGATCTAGCACAGATACGCAGTATTTT. Encoded protein: CASREGPLRSSTDTQYF.

The V gene is TRBV11-2, the J gene TRBJ1-3; TRBD1 is a possible D gene (5 bases). The CDR3 length is 15 residues. The V end lost 0 bases, the J end lost 2 bases, and 8 bases lay between the germline ends. Germline V gene lookup returns CDR1 SGHAT and CDR2 FQNNGV. The CDR3 DNA reads as TGTGCCAGCAGCTTAGACAGGGCGGCTGGAAACACCATATATTTT. This translates into CASSLDRAAGNTIYF.

This clonotype was picked up many times. The chain employs TRBV7-9 and TRBJ2-7, with TRBD2 matching 8 bases. This CDR3 contains 14 residues. Germline CDR1 SEHNR, CDR2 FQNEAQ (reference sequence). V trimming: 4 bases; J trimming: 4 bases; junction bases outside the gene matches: 6. The CDR3, as DNA: TGTGCCAGCAGCTCCCCGCGGGGGGCTTACGAGCAGTACTTC. It translates to CASSSPRGAYEQYF.

The chain joins TRBV6-1 to TRBJ2-3; 8 bases agree with TRBD1. The CDR3 runs to 15 residues. The V gene end was trimmed by 1 base and the J gene end by 7 bases; junction bases not matched to a gene: 7. The V gene's germline CDR1 is MNHNS and CDR2 SASEGT. Written as DNA, the CDR3 is TGTGCCAGCAGTGAAGGTAGACAGGGGTTGCATACGCAGTATTTT. This gives the protein CASSEGRQGLHTQYF.

V usage is TRBV6-6 and J usage is TRBJ2-3; possibly TRBD1 or TRBD2 for D (5 bases each). The CDR3 has 16 residues. In germline, CDR1 is MNHNY, CDR2 SVGAGI (reference sequence). Trimming took 6 bases from V and 0 from J, leaving 16 bases between them. This CDR3 reads CASRERGAPSTDTQYF. CDR3 sequence (DNA): TGTGCCAGCAGAGAGAGGGGTGCTCCTAGCACAGATACGCAGTATTTT.

The J gene is TRBJ2-3, the V gene TRBV9; D is perhaps TRBD1 (6 bases). The CDR3 is 15 residues long. V was pared by 0 bases and J by 3 bases, with 11 bases between. Germline V gene lookup returns CDR1 SGDLS and CDR2 YYNGEE. DNA for the CDR3: TGTGCCAGCAGCGTAGCGAACAGGGCTACAGATACGCAGTATTTT. This translates into CASSVANRATDTQYF.

The chain carries TRBV20-1 and TRBJ2-5, with TRBD2 matching 15 bases. V lost 5 bases, J lost 11 bases, and 9 bases stayed unmatched. Germline loops: CDR1 DFQATT, CDR2 SNEGSKA (reference sequence). This CDR3 comprises 14 residues. This chain's CDR3 is CSAEGTSGGREQYF. As DNA, the CDR3 is TGCAGTGCTGAAGGGACTAGCGGGGGGCGTGAGCAGTACTTC.